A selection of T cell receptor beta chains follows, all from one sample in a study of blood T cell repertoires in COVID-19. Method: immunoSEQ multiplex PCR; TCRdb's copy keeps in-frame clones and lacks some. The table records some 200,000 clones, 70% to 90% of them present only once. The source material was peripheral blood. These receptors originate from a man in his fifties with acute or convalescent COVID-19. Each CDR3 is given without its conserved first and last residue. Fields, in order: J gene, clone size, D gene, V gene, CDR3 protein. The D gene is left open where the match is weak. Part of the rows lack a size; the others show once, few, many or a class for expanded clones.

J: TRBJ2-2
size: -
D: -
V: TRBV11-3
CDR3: ASSIRATGELF

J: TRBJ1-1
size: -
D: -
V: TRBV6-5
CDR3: ASRLGQTMNTEAF

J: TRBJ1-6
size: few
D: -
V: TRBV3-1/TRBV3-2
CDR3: ASSQGGGRFISPLH

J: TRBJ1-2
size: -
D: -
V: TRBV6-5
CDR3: ASSYSVSPNYGYT

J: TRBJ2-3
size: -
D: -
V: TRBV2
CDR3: ASTTGSTDTQY

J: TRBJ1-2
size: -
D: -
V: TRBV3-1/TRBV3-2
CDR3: ASSQLSGNYYGYT

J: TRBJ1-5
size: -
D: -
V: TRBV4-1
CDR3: ASSQDFRGFEPQH

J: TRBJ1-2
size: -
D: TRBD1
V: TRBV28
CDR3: ASSSGQGTGYT

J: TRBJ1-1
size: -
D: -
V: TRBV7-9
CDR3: ASTPKGTRNTEAF

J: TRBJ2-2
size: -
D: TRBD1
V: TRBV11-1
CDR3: ASSLEGAGTGELF

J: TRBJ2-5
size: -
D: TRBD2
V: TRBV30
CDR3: AWSPGLAAQETQY

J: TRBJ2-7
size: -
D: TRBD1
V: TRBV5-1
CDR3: ASSSPGDSHYEQY

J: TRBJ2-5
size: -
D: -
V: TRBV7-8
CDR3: ASSPTEETQY

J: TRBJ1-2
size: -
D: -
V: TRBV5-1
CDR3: ASSLAGRAYGYT

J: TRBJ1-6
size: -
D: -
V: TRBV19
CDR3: ASTVGGVNSPLH

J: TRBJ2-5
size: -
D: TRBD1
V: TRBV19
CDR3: ASSRTGSTLETQY

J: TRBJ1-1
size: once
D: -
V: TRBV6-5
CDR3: ASSFTGLDTEAF

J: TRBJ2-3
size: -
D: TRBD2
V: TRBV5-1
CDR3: ASSLGTSGGSDTQY

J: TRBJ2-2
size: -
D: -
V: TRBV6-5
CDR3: ASKGVGELF

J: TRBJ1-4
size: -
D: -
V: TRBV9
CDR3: ASSGTLINEKLF

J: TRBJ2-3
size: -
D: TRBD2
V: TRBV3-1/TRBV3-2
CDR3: ASSQGLAGSKYGTDTQY

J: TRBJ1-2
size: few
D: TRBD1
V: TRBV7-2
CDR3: ASSKDRGGGGYT

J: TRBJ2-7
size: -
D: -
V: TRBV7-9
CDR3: ASSLESTTYEQY

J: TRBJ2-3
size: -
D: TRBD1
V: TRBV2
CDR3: ASSSHRGPADTQY

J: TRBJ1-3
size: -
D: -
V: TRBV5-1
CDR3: ASSFQGRSENTIY

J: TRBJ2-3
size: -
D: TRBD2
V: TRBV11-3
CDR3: ASSLDGGRAATQY

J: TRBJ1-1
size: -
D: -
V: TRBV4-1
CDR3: ASSQNGAGRAF

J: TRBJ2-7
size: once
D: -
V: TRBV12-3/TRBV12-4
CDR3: ATSRGIYEQY

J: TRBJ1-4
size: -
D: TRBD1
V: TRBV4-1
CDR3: ASSQDDRGREKLF

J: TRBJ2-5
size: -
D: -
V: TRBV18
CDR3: ASSPSQGETQY

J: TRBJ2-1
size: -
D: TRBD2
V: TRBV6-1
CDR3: ASSDERGGPYNEQF

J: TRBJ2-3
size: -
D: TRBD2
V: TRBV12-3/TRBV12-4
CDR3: ASSPPGLATQY

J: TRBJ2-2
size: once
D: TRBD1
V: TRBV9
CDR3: ASSARGRLNTGELF

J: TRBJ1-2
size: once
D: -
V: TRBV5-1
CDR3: ASSFLGAYGYT

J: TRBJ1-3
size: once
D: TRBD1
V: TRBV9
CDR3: ASSFQGGHGHSGNTIY

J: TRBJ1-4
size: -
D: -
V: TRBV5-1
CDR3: ASSLDQTEKLF

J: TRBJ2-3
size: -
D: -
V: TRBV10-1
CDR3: ASSPGQLADTQY

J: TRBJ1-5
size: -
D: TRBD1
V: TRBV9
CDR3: ASSVSGTVDQPQH

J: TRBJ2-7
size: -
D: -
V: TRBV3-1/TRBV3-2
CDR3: ASSPVGAGNYEQY

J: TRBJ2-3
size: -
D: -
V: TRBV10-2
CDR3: ASLAGFLATDTQY

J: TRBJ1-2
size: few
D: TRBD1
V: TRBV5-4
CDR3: ASSPFRDRGSLNYGYT

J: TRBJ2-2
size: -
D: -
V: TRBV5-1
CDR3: ASSLGQFLAGELF

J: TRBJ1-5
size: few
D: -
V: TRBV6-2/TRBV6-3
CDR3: ASSYRQGSRQPQH

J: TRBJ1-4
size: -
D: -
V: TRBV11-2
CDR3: ASSKQVTGNEKLF

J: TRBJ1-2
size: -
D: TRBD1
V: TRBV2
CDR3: ASFQGAGGYT

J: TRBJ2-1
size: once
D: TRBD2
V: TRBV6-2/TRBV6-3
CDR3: ASSPGGNEQF

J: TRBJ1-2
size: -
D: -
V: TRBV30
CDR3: AWSPLGQEINYGYT